The present T cell receptor beta chain was sequenced within a study of cytomegalovirus exposure and HLA in healthy donors. Study as a whole: The 130 or so validation repertoires were reported in a later analysis to have been generated on the same platform as the roughly 670 first-cohort repertoires. Study-wide findings and caveats: Using the classifier, cytomegalovirus status was reportedly diagnosed with high specificity and sensitivity. That first-cohort TCR clusters tended to co-occur in the 95 to 150 validation repertoires was found in a later analysis.

As to this clone: Its matching antigen is unknown.

V was pared by 0 bases and J by 0 bases, with 12 bases of the junction left unmatched. Germline V gene lookup returns CDR1 MRHNA and CDR2 SNTAGT. The CDR3 length is 20 residues. Sequencing was performed with immunoSEQ multiplex PCR; in TCRdb, only in-frame clones are kept and a portion is missing. The table shows some 61,000 clones, with 95% to 97% occurring only once. This TCR derives from a woman aged 18-29 years in good health and CMV-seropositive. J is TRBJ1-3 and V is TRBV6-4, with 9 bases fitting TRBD1. Specimen: PBMCs. DNA of the CDR3: TGTGCCAGCAGTGACTCTTACCCCGGGACAGGGCCTTTCTCTGGAAACACCATATATTTT. Protein: CASSDSYPGTGPFSGNTIYF.